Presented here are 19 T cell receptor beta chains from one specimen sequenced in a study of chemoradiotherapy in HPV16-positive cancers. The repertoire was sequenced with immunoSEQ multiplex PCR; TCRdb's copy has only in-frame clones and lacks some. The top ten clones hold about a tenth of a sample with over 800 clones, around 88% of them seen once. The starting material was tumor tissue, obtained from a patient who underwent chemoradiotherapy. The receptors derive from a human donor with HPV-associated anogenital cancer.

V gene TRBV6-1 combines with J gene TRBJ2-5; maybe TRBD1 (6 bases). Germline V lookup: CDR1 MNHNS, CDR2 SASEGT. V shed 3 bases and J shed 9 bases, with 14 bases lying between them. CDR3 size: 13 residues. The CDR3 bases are TGTGCCAGCAGTGATGGACTGCCAGGGGCCCAGTACTTC. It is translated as CASSDGLPGAQYF.

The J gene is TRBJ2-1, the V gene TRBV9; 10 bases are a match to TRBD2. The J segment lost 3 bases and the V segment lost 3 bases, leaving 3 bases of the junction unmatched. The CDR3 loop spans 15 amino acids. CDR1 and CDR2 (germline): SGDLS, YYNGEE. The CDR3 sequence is CASSEGLAIYNEQFF. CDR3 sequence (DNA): TGTGCCAGCAGCGAGGGACTAGCGATCTACAATGAGCAGTTCTTC.

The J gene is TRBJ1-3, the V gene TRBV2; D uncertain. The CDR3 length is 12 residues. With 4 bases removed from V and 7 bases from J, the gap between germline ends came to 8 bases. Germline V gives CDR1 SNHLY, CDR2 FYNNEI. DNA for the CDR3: TGTGCCAGCAGTGTGGTTGGGAACACCATATATTTT. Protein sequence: CASSVVGNTIYF. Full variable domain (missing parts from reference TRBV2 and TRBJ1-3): EPEVTQTPSHQVTQMGQEVILRCVPISNHLYFYWYRQILGQKVEFLVSFYNNEISEKSEIFDDQFSVERPDGSNFTLKIRSTKLEDSAMYFCASSVVGNTIYFGEGSWLTVV.

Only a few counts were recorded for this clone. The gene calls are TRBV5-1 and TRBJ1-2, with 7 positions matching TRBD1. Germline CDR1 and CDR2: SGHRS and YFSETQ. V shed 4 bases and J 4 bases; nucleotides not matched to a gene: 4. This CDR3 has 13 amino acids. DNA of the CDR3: TGCGCCAGCAGCCCGGGACAGACCTATGGCTACACCTTC. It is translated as CASSPGQTYGYTF.

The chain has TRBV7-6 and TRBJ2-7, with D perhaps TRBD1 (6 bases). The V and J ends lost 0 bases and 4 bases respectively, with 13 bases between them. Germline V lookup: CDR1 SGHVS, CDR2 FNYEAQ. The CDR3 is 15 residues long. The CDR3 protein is CASSLAAGVGYEQYF. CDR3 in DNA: TGTGCCAGCAGCTTAGCAGCAGGGGTTGGGTACGAGCAGTACTTC.

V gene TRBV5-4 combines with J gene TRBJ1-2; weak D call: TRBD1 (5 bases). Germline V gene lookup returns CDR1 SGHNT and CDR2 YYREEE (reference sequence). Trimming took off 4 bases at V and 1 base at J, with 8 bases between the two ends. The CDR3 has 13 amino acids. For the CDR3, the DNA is TGTGCCAGCAGCCAGGACAATAACTATGGCTACACCTTC. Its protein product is CASSQDNNYGYTF.

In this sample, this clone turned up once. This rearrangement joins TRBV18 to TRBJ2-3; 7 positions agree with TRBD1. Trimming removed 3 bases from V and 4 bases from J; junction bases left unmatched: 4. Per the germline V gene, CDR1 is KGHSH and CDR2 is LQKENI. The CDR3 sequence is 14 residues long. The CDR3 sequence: CASSPPGGADTQYF. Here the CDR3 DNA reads TGTGCCAGCTCACCGCCAGGGGGTGCAGATACGCAGTATTTT.

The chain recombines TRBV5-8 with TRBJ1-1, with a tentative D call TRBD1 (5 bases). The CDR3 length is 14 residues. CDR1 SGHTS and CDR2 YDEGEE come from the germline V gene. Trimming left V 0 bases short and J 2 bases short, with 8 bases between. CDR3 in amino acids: CASSLAGTNTEAFF. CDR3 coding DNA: TGTGCCAGCAGCTTGGCTGGGACCAACACTGAAGCTTTCTTT.

CDR3 DNA sequence: TGTGCCAGCAGCCCAGGACTAGCGCAGGAGACCCAGTACTTC. Its protein product is CASSPGLAQETQYF. The rearrangement links TRBV7-9 to TRBJ2-5; TRBD2 matches 9 bases. This CDR3 is built from 14 residues. V gave up 5 bases and J gave up 5 bases; unmatched junction bases: 6. CDR1 is SEHNR and CDR2 is FQNEAQ in the germline V gene (reference sequence).

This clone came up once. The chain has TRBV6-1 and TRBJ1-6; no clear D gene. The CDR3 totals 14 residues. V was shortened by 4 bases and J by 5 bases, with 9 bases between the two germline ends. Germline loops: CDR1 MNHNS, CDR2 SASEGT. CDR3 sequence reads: CASSGGADNSPLHF. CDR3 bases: TGTGCCAGCAGTGGGGGTGCAGATAATTCACCCCTCCACTTT.

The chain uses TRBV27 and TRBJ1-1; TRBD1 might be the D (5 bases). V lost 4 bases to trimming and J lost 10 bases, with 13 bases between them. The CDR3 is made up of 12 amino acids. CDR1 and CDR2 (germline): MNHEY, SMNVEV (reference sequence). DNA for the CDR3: TGTGCCAGCAGTTCGCCGCTTAGGGGAGCTTTCTTT. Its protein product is CASSSPLRGAFF.

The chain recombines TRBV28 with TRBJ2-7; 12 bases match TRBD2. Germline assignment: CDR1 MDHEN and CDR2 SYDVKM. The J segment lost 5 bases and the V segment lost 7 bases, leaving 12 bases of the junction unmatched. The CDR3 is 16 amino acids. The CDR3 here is CASTPLAGGSSHEQYF. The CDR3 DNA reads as TGTGCCAGCACCCCACTAGCGGGGGGATCATCCCACGAGCAGTACTTC.

The CDR3 DNA reads as TGTGCCAGCAGCTTCCGGGGGCGAATAACTGAAGCTTTCTTT. Its protein is CASSFRGRITEAFF. The chain joins TRBV7-2 to TRBJ1-1, with D maybe TRBD1 (6 bases). V was pared by 3 bases and J by 5 bases, with 13 bases between. Germline values: CDR1 SGHTA, CDR2 FQGNSA. The CDR3 sequence is 14 residues long. Full variable domain (missing parts from reference TRBV7-2 and TRBJ1-1): GAGVSQSPSNKVTEKGKDVELRCDPISGHTALYWYRQSLGQGLEFLIYFQGNSAPDKSGLPSDRFSAERTGGSVSTLTIQRTQQEDSAVYLCASSFRGRITEAFFGQGTRLTVV.

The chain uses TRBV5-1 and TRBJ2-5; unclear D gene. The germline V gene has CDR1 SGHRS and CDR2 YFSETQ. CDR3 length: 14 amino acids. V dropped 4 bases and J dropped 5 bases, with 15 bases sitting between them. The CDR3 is CASSPAGSRETQYF. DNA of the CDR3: TGCGCCAGCAGCCCCGCCGGGTCAAGGGAGACCCAGTACTTC.

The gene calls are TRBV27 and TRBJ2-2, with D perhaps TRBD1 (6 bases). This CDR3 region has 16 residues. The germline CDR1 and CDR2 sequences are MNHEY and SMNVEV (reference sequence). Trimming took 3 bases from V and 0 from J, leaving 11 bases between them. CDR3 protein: CASSLRTDSNTGELFF. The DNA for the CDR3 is TGTGCCAGCAGTTTGAGGACAGACTCGAACACCGGGGAGCTGTTTTTT.

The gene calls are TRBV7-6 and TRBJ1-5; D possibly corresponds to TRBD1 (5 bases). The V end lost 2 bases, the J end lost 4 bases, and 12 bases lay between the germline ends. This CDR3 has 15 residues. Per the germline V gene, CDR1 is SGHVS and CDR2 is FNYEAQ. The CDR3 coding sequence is TGTGCCAGCAGCTTACAATCAGGGTTAAATCAGCCCCAGCATTTT. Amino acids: CASSLQSGLNQPQHF. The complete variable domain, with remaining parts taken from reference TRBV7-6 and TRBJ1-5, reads GAGVSQSPRYKVTKRGQDVALRCDPISGHVSLYWYRQALGQGPEFLTYFNYEAQQDKSGLPNDRFSAERPEGSISTLTIQRTEQRDSAMYRCASSLQSGLNQPQHFGDGTRLSIL.

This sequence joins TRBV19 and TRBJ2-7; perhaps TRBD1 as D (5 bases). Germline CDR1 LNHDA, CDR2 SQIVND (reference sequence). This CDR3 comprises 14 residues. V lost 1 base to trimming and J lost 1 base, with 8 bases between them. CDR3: CASSIVGVSYEQYF. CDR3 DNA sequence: TGTGCCAGTAGTATAGTAGGGGTATCCTACGAGCAGTACTTC.

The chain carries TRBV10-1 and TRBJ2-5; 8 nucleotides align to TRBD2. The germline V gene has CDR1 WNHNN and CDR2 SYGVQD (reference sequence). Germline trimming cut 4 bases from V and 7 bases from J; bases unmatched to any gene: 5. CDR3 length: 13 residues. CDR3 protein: CASSGGRGGTQYF. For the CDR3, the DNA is TGCGCCAGCAGTGGGGGCCGGGGGGGGACCCAGTACTTC.

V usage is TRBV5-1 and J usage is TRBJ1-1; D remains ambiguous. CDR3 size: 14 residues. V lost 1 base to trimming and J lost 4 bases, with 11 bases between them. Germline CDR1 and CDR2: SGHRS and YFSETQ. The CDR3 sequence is CASSLSKYSTEAFF. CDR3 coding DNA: TGCGCCAGCAGCTTGTCTAAGTATTCCACTGAAGCTTTCTTT.